The 10 T cell receptor beta chains in this list originate from one sample, sequenced in a study of cytomegalovirus exposure and HLA in healthy donors. The PCR used 60 Vbeta and 13 Jbeta primers. Some clones are missing from TCRdb's copy, which holds only in-frame ones; the method was immunoSEQ multiplex PCR. The sample consists of 150,000 to 200,000 clones, around three quarters of them appearing once. The sequencing sample was made of PBMCs. The origin of the receptors is a woman aged 45-65 years in good health and CMV-seronegative.

This sequence joins TRBV28 and TRBJ2-7; possible D gene TRBD2, 6 bases. From germline, CDR1 is MDHEN and CDR2 SYDVKM. This CDR3 is built from 13 residues. Trimming shortened V by 7 bases and J by 1 base, and 11 bases separated the two germline ends. CDR3 DNA: TGTGCCAGCACCGCCGGGGGATCCTACGAGCAGTACTTC. Translation gives CASTAGGSYEQYF.

The genes are TRBV19 and TRBJ2-1; 9 bases match TRBD1. The CDR3 runs 16 residues. The junction had 4 bases not matched to a gene; V was cut back by 3 bases and J by 1 base. Germline CDR1 is LNHDA and CDR2 is SQIVND (reference sequence). The CDR3 DNA is TGTGCCAGTAGTATTACGGGACAGGGTTCCTACAATGAGCAGTTCTTC. Translation: CASSITGQGSYNEQFF.

This sequence joins TRBV12-5 and TRBJ2-3; 9 nucleotides align to TRBD1. Losses at the gene ends were 1 base for V and 2 bases for J; bases not matched to a gene: 1. There are 15 residues in the CDR3. The germline V gene encodes CDR1 LGHNT and CDR2 FRNRAP. CDR3 coding DNA: TGTGCTAGTGGTTTGGGACAGGGGGACACAGATACGCAGTATTTT. Protein sequence: CASGLGQGDTDTQYF.

The genes are TRBV11-2 and TRBJ2-2, with 7 bases identical to TRBD2. V shed 5 bases and J 5 bases; nucleotides not matched to a gene: 11. The V gene's germline CDR1 is SGHAT and CDR2 FQNNGV. The CDR3 length is 16 residues. The CDR3 bases are TGTGCCAGCAGCATAGTCCGCGGGGGAAGGACCGGGGAGCTGTTTTTT. Residues: CASSIVRGGRTGELFF.

The chain recombines TRBV6-6 with TRBJ1-6; D possibly corresponds to TRBD1 (6 bases). V was pared by 7 bases and J by 8 bases, with 15 bases between. Germline V gene data show CDR1 as MNHNY and CDR2 as SVGAGI (reference sequence). This CDR3 is built from 14 residues. The CDR3: CASTLTQGYSPLHF. Here the CDR3 DNA reads TGTGCCAGCACTTTAACCCAGGGGTATTCACCCCTCCACTTT.

The chain carries TRBV7-8 and TRBJ2-5; TRBD1 might be the D (5 bases). CDR1 SGHVS and CDR2 FQNEAQ come from the germline V gene. This CDR3 is 13 amino acids long. V was shortened by 3 bases and J by 4 bases, with 9 bases between the two germline ends. The chain's CDR3 is CASSFSTGETQYF. As DNA, the CDR3 is TGTGCCAGCAGCTTCTCAACAGGAGAGACCCAGTACTTC.

CDR3 residues: CASSSSSYEQYF. The CDR3 region has the DNA TGCGCCAGCAGCTCTAGCTCCTACGAGCAGTACTTC. V usage is TRBV5-1 and J usage is TRBJ2-7; no reliable D call. Germline lookup yields CDR1 SGHRS and CDR2 YFSETQ. The length of the CDR3 is 12 residues. With 3 bases removed from V and 0 bases from J, the gap between germline ends came to 4 bases. The whole variable domain, remainder taken from reference TRBV5-1 and TRBJ2-7, is KAGVTQTPRYLIKTRGQQVTLSCSPISGHRSVSWYQQTPGQGLQFLFEYFSETQRNKGNFPGRFSGRQFSNSRSEMNVSTLELGDSALYLCASSSSSYEQYFGPGTRLTVT.

The chain carries TRBV25-1 and TRBJ2-5, with 14 bases lining up with TRBD2. J lost 5 bases, V lost 11 bases, and 7 bases had no gene match. CDR3 length: 14 amino acids. Germline assignment: CDR1 MGHDK and CDR2 SYGVNS. For the CDR3, the DNA is TGTGCCTGCGGGACTAGCGGGGGTATGGAGACCCAGTACTTC. Protein: CACGTSGGMETQYF.

A few counts support this clone. CDR3 in DNA: TGTGCCAGCAGTAAGTCCGGTGTATCGAACACTGAAGCTTTCTTT. It specifies CASSKSGVSNTEAFF. The chain carries TRBV6-5 and TRBJ1-1; D remains unclear. The germline V gene encodes CDR1 MNHEY and CDR2 SVGAGI. The CDR3 spans 15 residues. The V end lost 5 bases, the J end lost 1 base, and 14 bases lay between the germline ends.

This clone was found a few times. J is TRBJ2-1 and V is TRBV7-9, with TRBD2 identical over 10 bases. The length of the CDR3 is 16 residues. Germline CDR1 reads SEHNR; CDR2 reads FQNEAQ (reference sequence). The V gene end was trimmed by 0 bases and the J gene end by 7 bases; junction bases not matched to a gene: 6. The CDR3 is CASSLANSGRRNEQFF. In DNA, the CDR3 is TGTGCCAGCAGCTTAGCGAATAGCGGGAGGAGGAATGAGCAGTTCTTC. Drawing the rest from reference TRBV7-9 and TRBJ2-1, the complete variable domain is DTGVSQNPRHKITKRGQNVTFRCDPISEHNRLYWYRQTLGQGPEFLTYFQNEAQLEKSRLLSDRFSAERPKGSFSTLEIQRTEQGDSAMYLCASSLANSGRRNEQFFGPGTRLTVL.